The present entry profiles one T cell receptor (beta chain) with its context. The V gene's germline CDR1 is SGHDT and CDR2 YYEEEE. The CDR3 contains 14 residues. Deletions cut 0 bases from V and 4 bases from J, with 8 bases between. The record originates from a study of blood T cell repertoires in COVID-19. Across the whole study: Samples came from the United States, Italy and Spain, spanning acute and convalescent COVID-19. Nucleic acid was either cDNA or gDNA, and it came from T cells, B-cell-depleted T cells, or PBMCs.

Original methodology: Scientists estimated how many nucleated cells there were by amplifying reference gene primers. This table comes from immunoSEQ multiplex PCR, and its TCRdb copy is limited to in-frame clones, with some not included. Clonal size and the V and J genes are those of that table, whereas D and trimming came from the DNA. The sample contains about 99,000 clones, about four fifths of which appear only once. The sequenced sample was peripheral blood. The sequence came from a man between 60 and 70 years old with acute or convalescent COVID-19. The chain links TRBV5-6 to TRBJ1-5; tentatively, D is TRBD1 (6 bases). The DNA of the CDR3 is TGTGCCAGCAGCTTGGGACAGGTTAATCAGCCCCAGCATTTT. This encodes CASSLGQVNQPQHF.